These 2 T cell receptor beta chains came from one sample sequenced in a study of CD8 T cells in ankylosing spondylitis. Study-level results: Within ankylosing spondylitis blood, a TCR beta motif made up of several highly homologous variants appeared to be characteristic.

These receptors have no identified antigens. One entry per CDR3 protein results from TCRdb running MiXCR on the 5' RACE reads. The table records some 220,000 distinct CDR3 sequences, around 7.9% of them present only once. Specimen: blood, either unsorted or a sorted T cell fraction (not recorded which). All receptors derive from a male donor with ankylosing spondylitis.

This clonotype was found many times. The V call is TRBV7-8, the J call TRBJ2-2; D remains unclear. Germline CDR1 reads SGHVS; CDR2 reads FQNEAQ. The germline V and J ends were trimmed by 1 base and 0 bases, with 9 bases remaining between them. This CDR3 has 16 amino acids. The CDR3 DNA is TGTGCCAGCAGCTTAGTGACCAGACCGAACACCGGGGAGCTGTTTTTT. It is translated as CASSLVTRPNTGELFF.

The chain combines TRBV6-2 or TRBV6-3 with TRBJ2-5; D is possibly TRBD1 (6 bases). This CDR3 has 17 amino acids. V lost 1 base, J lost 2 bases, and 17 bases lay in between. The germline CDR1 and CDR2 sequences are MNHEY and SVGEGT. This CDR3 reads CASSYLPPGQTQETQYF. For the CDR3, the DNA is TGTGCCAGCAGTTACTTGCCACCGGGACAAACGCAAGAGACCCAGTACTTC.